This T cell receptor (beta chain) originates from a study of CD8 T cells in ankylosing spondylitis. Study results and caveats: With a CD8+ phenotype, disease-linked clones were relatively rare in peripheral blood.

TCRdb re-called the 5' RACE reads through MiXCR, storing one row per CDR3 protein. The sample lists a few hundred thousand distinct CDR3 sequences, approximately 20% occurring once. This clonotype has only a few counts. The antigen remains undetermined. The V and J ends lost 6 bases and 4 bases, in that order; junction bases with no gene match: 14. From germline, CDR1 is MNHEY and CDR2 SMNVEV (reference sequence). This CDR3 region has 17 residues. This TCR was sampled from a male donor with ankylosing spondylitis or in good health (not recorded which). Specimen: blood, either unsorted or a sorted T cell fraction (not recorded which). The chain carries TRBV27 and TRBJ2-3, with 9 bases aligning to TRBD2. The CDR3 region has the DNA TGTGCCAGCAGCCCCCAAGGGGCGGGAGGGCCCTCAGATACGCAGTATTTT. Translation: CASSPQGAGGPSDTQYF.